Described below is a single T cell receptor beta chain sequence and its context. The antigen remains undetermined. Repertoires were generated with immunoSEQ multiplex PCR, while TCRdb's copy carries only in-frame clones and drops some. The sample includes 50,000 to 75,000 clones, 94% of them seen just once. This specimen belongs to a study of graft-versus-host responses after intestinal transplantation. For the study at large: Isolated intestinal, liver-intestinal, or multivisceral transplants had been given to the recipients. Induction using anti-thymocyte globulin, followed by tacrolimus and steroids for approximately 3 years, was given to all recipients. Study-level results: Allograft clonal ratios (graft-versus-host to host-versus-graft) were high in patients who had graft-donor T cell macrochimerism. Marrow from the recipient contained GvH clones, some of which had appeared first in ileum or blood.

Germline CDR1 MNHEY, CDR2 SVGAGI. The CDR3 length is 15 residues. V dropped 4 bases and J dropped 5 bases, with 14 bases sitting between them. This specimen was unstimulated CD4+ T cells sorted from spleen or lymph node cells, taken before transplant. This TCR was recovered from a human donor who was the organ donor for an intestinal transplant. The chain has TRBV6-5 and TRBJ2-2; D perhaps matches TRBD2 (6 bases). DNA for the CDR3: TGTGCCAGCAGTTCCGCCCACCGGGGGACCGGGGAGCTGTTTTTT. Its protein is CASSSAHRGTGELFF.